These 23 T cell receptor beta chains originate from one sample sequenced in a study of T cells after posttransplantation cyclophosphamide listed by TCRdb under 2016. Library prep was done by the immunoSEQ multiplex PCR assay. As stored in TCRdb, this immuneACCESS dataset retains in-frame rearrangements with V and J assigned. A fraction of the clones does not appear; measured against another copy, unresolved V genes explain less than half of the discrepancy, and the remainder lacks a known reason. This sample gives some 45,000 clones in total; roughly 91% of them show up just once. The ten largest clones represent under 2.5% of the sample. The meaning of the sample's treatment or condition label: high-dose cyclophosphamide on days +3 and +4 as single-agent GVHD prophylaxis. Busulfan and fludarabine conditioning, a related or unrelated marrow graft, and cyclophosphamide on days +3 and +4 were given to PTCy patients.

The sample here was PBMCs, taken about 60 days after allogeneic stem cell transplant with posttransplant cyclophosphamide. The receptors come from a male patient over 55 who received an allogeneic stem cell transplant from a related donor and was CMV-positive. Where a transplant has occurred, the graft donor may have supplied some of the T cells.

V gene TRBV4-1 combines with J gene TRBJ1-1; the D gene is possibly TRBD1 (6 bases). The germline CDR1 and CDR2 sequences are MGHRA and YSYEKL. CDR3 length: 14 residues. The V end lost 1 base, the J end lost 1 base, and 7 bases lay between the germline ends. CDR3 residues: CASSQGGGNTEAFF. In DNA, the CDR3 is TGCGCCAGCAGCCAAGGAGGGGGGAACACTGAAGCTTTCTTT.

This chain connects TRBV25-1 to TRBJ1-1; D is perhaps TRBD1 (5 bases). Trimming stripped 10 bases from V and 5 bases from J, with 17 bases between. This CDR3 region has 13 residues. Germline V gene data show CDR1 as MGHDK and CDR2 as SYGVNS. CDR3 DNA: TGTGCCACCCACCAGGGTGGGGGGACTGAAGCTTTCTTT. Residues: CATHQGGGTEAFF.

CDR3 sequence: CASRNTGIQEAFF. The CDR3 nucleotides read TGTGCCAGCAGAAATACGGGGATCCAGGAAGCTTTCTTT. The J gene is TRBJ1-1, the V gene TRBV6-5; no reliable D call. CDR1 is MNHEY, CDR2 SVGAGI, per germline. The V end lost 6 bases, the J end lost 8 bases, and 16 bases lay between the germline ends. This CDR3 is built from 13 residues.

The chain has TRBV7-8 and TRBJ1-1; 8 nucleotides match TRBD1. CDR1 is SGHVS and CDR2 is FQNEAQ in the germline V gene. This CDR3 has 13 amino acids. The J segment lost 5 bases and the V segment lost 8 bases, leaving 7 bases of the junction unmatched. The CDR3 loop is CASGQGLRTEAFF. In DNA form, the CDR3 reads TGTGCCAGCGGACAGGGATTGAGGACTGAAGCTTTCTTT.

CDR3 in amino acids: CASSPTGNQPQHF. In nucleotides, the CDR3 is TGTGCCAGCTCACCTACAGGGAATCAGCCCCAGCATTTT. The chain carries TRBV18 and TRBJ1-5; D possibly corresponds to TRBD1 (6 bases). In germline, CDR1 is KGHSH, CDR2 LQKENI. V was shortened by 3 bases and J by 4 bases, with 7 bases between the two germline ends. This CDR3 spans 13 amino acids.

V usage is TRBV5-5 and J usage is TRBJ1-1; 7 bases are a match to TRBD1. CDR1 and CDR2 (germline): SGHKS, YYEKEE (reference sequence). J lost 5 bases, V lost 4 bases, and 8 bases had no gene match. The CDR3 has 14 residues. The CDR3 nucleotides read TGTGCCAGCAGCCCACAGGGGAAGTCGACTGAAGCTTTCTTT. Protein sequence: CASSPQGKSTEAFF. Combining the CDR3 with reference TRBV5-5 and TRBJ1-1 gives the whole variable domain DAGVTQSPTHLIKTRGQQVTLRCSPISGHKSVSWYQQVLGQGPQFIFQYYEKEERGRGNFPDRFSARQFPNYSSELNVNALLLGDSALYLCASSPQGKSTEAFFGQGTRLTVV.

Note on this clone: Relative to the germline gene, one junction end is altered; a read error may explain this. V and J are TRBV6-5 and TRBJ1-4, with no clear D. CDR3 length equals 16 residues. CDR1 MNHEY and CDR2 SVGAGI come from the germline V gene. CDR3 DNA: TGTGCCGGCAGTTTAATTGAAGAGGCGGTAAATGAAAAACTGTTTTTT. As protein: CAGSLIEEAVNEKLFF.

The rearrangement joins TRBV15 to TRBJ2-1; perhaps TRBD2 as D (5 bases). The CDR3 totals 18 residues. Germline V gene data show CDR1 as LNHNV and CDR2 as YYDKDF (reference sequence). Trimming left V 6 bases short and J 4 bases short, with 25 bases between. The CDR3 nucleotides are TGTGCCACCAGAGTTAGCCCCGCGGGTGGGGTCGCATACAATGAGCAGTTCTTC. It specifies CATRVSPAGGVAYNEQFF.

Regarding this clone: At the DNA level, this CDR3 is encoded by other sequences in the same sample as well. The V and J genes are TRBV5-1 and TRBJ1-2; the match to TRBD1 covers 12 bases. Germline V gives CDR1 SGHRS, CDR2 YFSETQ. This CDR3 region has 13 residues. V trimming: 5 bases; J trimming: 8 bases; junction bases outside the gene matches: 4. In nucleotides, the CDR3 is TGCGCCAGCAGACCGGGACAGGGGGCGGGCTACACCTTC. As protein: CASRPGQGAGYTF.

The rearrangement links TRBV23-1 to TRBJ1-6, with D tentatively TRBD1 (5 bases). TRBV23-1 is an ORF for which the function is uncertain. The CDR3 length is 16 residues. V was shortened by 7 bases and J by 9 bases, with 22 bases between the two germline ends. CDR3 sequence reads: CASTYFVQGLCSPLHF. The DNA for the CDR3 is TGCGCCAGCACCTATTTCGTTCAGGGTCTTTGTTCACCCCTCCACTTT.

The genes are TRBV4-1 and TRBJ2-2; TRBD2 matches 7 bases. CDR1 and CDR2 from the germline V gene are MGHRA and YSYEKL. The CDR3 consists of 15 residues. The junction had 5 bases not matched to a gene; V was cut back by 0 bases and J by 7 bases. In nucleotides, the CDR3 is TGCGCCAGCAGCCAAGAGTTCACGGGGGGCGGGGAGCTGTTTTTT. Its translation is CASSQEFTGGGELFF.

This sequence joins TRBV7-9 and TRBJ1-1, with 8 bases identical to TRBD1. With V trimmed by 4 bases and J by 4 bases, 2 bases remained unmatched. The CDR3 runs to 13 residues. Germline values: CDR1 SEHNR, CDR2 FQNEAQ (reference sequence). CDR3 residues: CASSSQGATEAFF. CDR3 DNA sequence: TGTGCCAGCAGCTCGCAGGGGGCCACTGAAGCTTTCTTT.

This clone was counted once. This chain links TRBV4-1 with TRBJ1-1; tentatively, D is TRBD1 (5 bases). Germline V gene lookup returns CDR1 MGHRA and CDR2 YSYEKL. The CDR3 loop spans 14 amino acids. The V end lost 1 base, the J end lost 11 bases, and 17 bases lay between the germline ends. The CDR3 nucleotides read TGCGCCAGCAGCCAAGGTGCTGCCGGGGAGGGGGCTTTCTTT. This codes for CASSQGAAGEGAFF.

The rearrangement joins TRBV7-9 to TRBJ1-4; perhaps TRBD1 as D (6 bases). CDR3 size: 14 residues. Trimming took 6 bases from V and 7 from J, leaving 15 bases between them. CDR1 is SEHNR and CDR2 is FQNEAQ in the germline V gene (reference sequence). Written as DNA, the CDR3 is TGTGCCAGCAGTTATGACAGGTCTGGTGAAAAACTGTTTTTT. Translation: CASSYDRSGEKLFF.

This clone was seen a handful of times. The V call is TRBV19, the J call TRBJ1-4, with 8 bases that match TRBD1. Germline assignment: CDR1 LNHDA and CDR2 SQIVND (reference sequence). The CDR3 contains 16 residues. Trimming removed 3 bases from V and 4 bases from J; junction bases left unmatched: 7. The CDR3 DNA reads as TGTGCCAGTAGTATCTCCGGACAGGGAGGTAATGAAAAACTGTTTTTT. Translated, it gives CASSISGQGGNEKLFF.

About this clone itself: Other DNA sequences in the same sample also yield this CDR3. This chain connects TRBV28 to TRBJ1-6; 10 nucleotides line up with TRBD1. This CDR3 is 16 amino acids long. CDR1 and CDR2 (germline): MDHEN, SYDVKM. Trimming removed 4 bases from V and 10 bases from J; junction bases left unmatched: 10. Written as DNA, the CDR3 is TGTGCCAGCAGTTCGACAGGGGGCGCGGAAAGATCACCCCTCCACTTT. Protein product: CASSSTGGAERSPLHF.

This clone was detected once. V and J are TRBV14 and TRBJ1-1, with a possible D match to TRBD1 (5 bases). V was pared by 4 bases and J by 0 bases, with 12 bases between. In germline, CDR1 is SGHDN, CDR2 FVKESK. The CDR3 runs to 15 residues. The CDR3 bases are TGTGCCAGCAGCCCTTGGGAGGGGATGAACACTGAAGCTTTCTTT. This codes for CASSPWEGMNTEAFF.

The chain couples TRBV2 to TRBJ2-2; 11 nucleotides match TRBD2. CDR1 is SNHLY and CDR2 is FYNNEI in the germline V gene. CDR3 size: 15 residues. The V segment lost 6 bases and the J segment 10 bases; nucleotides outside the gene matches: 10. The CDR3 region has the DNA TGTGCCAGCAGGGGATCTAGCGGGGGGTCAAAGGAGCTGTTTTTT. Translated: CASRGSSGGSKELFF.

The rearrangement uses TRBV5-5 and TRBJ2-7; 9 bases line up with TRBD1. Germline V lookup: CDR1 SGHKS, CDR2 YYEKEE (reference sequence). The CDR3 length is 16 residues. The V segment lost 0 bases and the J segment 0 bases; nucleotides outside the gene matches: 4. CDR3 protein: CASSLAGTGLSYEQYV. The CDR3 coding sequence is TGTGCCAGCAGCTTGGCCGGGACAGGGCTCTCCTACGAGCAGTACGTC.

V is TRBV28 and J is TRBJ1-2; 10 positions match TRBD1. Germline V gene data show CDR1 as MDHEN and CDR2 as SYDVKM. The CDR3 totals 15 residues. V shed 6 bases, J shed 8 bases, and the junction held 12 bases outside the gene matches. CDR3 nucleotides: TGTGCCAGCAGAAGAGCCGGGACAGGGGCGTCCGGCTACACCTTC. This translates into CASRRAGTGASGYTF.

This chain connects TRBV9 to TRBJ2-5; TRBD2 is a possible D gene (7 bases). The J call may be mistaken, given a closer DNA end match to TRBJ2-7. Looked up from germline, CDR1 is SGDLS and CDR2 is YYNGEE. The CDR3 has 13 amino acids. CDR3 nucleotide sequence: TGTGCCAGCAGCGGGAACAGGGAGGGCGAGCAGTACTTC. Amino acids: CASSGNREGEQYF.

The J gene is TRBJ1-1, the V gene TRBV5-5; 8 bases are a match to TRBD1. From germline, CDR1 is SGHKS and CDR2 YYEKEE (reference sequence). With V trimmed by 2 bases and J by 5 bases, 8 bases remained unmatched. The CDR3 has 15 amino acids. The CDR3 loop reads CASSFPTGGYTEAFF. The CDR3 DNA is TGTGCCAGCAGCTTTCCTACAGGGGGGTATACTGAAGCTTTCTTT. Filled out from reference TRBV5-5 and TRBJ1-1, the complete variable domain reads DAGVTQSPTHLIKTRGQQVTLRCSPISGHKSVSWYQQVLGQGPQFIFQYYEKEERGRGNFPDRFSARQFPNYSSELNVNALLLGDSALYLCASSFPTGGYTEAFFGQGTRLTVV.

J is TRBJ2-5 and V is TRBV5-6, with no clear D. CDR3 length equals 13 residues. The V end was cut by 0 bases, the J end by 5 bases, with 8 bases between. Germline loops: CDR1 SGHDT, CDR2 YYEEEE. The CDR3 DNA reads TGTGCCAGCAGCTTGGACTACGGGGAGACCCAGTACTTC. This translates into CASSLDYGETQYF. The whole variable domain, filled in from reference TRBV5-6 and TRBJ2-5, reads DAGVTQSPTHLIKTRGQQVTLRCSPKSGHDTVSWYQQALGQGPQFIFQYYEEEERQRGNFPDRFSGHQFPNYSSELNVNALLLGDSALYLCASSLDYGETQYFGPGTRLLVL.